This T cell receptor (beta chain) was sequenced for a study of response to subunit inactivated influenza vaccine. Study results and caveats: Few additional T cells are recruited per seasonal influenza vaccination, authors suggested.

V was shortened by 0 bases and J by 5 bases, with 10 bases between the two germline ends. This CDR3 spans 14 amino acids. Germline CDR1 and CDR2: MNHEY and SVGAGI. TCRdb reanalysed the RT-PCR reads using MiXCR and keeps one entry per CDR3 protein. The table includes more than 700,000 distinct CDR3 sequences, approximately 21% detected once. This clonotype was seen a handful of times. Its cognate antigen is unknown. The chain has TRBV6-5 and TRBJ1-2, with no clear D. This receptor was taken from a man in his forties or fifties who received an inactivated influenza vaccine. This specimen consisted of PBMCs from blood, obtained roughly 5 days after vaccination. CDR3 loop: CASSYSLGGYGYTF. The CDR3, as DNA: TGTGCCAGCAGTTACTCGTTGGGCGGTTATGGCTACACCTTC.